Sequencing of this T cell receptor (beta chain) was carried out in a study of cytomegalovirus exposure and HLA in healthy donors (TCRdb year 2017). Background on the whole study: An earlier analysis of some 620 of the donors reported around 280 Gb of sequence data and around 110 million unique TCR beta sequences obtained from around 180 million T cells. Around 330 gigabases of sequencing data and roughly 80 million unique TCR sequences made up an early release that covered 500 to 700 HLA-typed donors. Among the roughly 410 genotyped donors, about 85% belonged to the genetic ancestry cluster associated with self-reported Caucasian donors. The study aimed to test whether signatures of past pathogen exposure could be identified by cataloging public T cell receptors. The study used immunosequencing to profile the T cell repertoires of several hundred subjects and linked those repertoires to cytomegalovirus serostatus. Along with the roughly 710-subject first cohort, a separate validation cohort of over a hundred different subjects was used. High-throughput TCR immunosequencing, statistical association of individual TCRs with disease status, and machine learning were combined to predict cytomegalovirus infection status. A later analysis re-analyzed previously published TCR beta repertoires from 650 to 800 donors and added high-resolution HLA genotyping to study TCR occurrence patterns. Rather than drawing on any new phenotypic data, the later analysis identified candidate immune exposures from TCR beta sequences and the way those sequences occurred across donors. An earlier analysis of around 580 of the donors used high-throughput TCR beta sequencing to judge whether each TCR beta V gene segment behaved as functional or pseudogenic. Donor age, sex, ethnicity and CMV serostatus were collected together with the repertoire data. Genome-wide SNP genotypes for about 65% of the roughly 670 donors were used in a later genetic analysis, which treated that subset as a discovery cohort. Every repertoire in the discovery cohort had been generated on one and the same sequencing platform. Class I and class II HLA loci were covered by the typing at four-digit resolution. Typing coverage differed by locus: A, B, C, DRB1 and DQB1 were typed in roughly 620-630 donors, DQA1 in 522, DPA1 in around 580, and DPB1 in roughly 450. About five DR-DQ haplotypes were treated as single units for association and clustering because of strong linkage in the cohort. Across about 370 genotyped donors of the cohort, an average of roughly 250,000 unique TCR beta nucleotide sequences per donor were sequenced, and roughly 17% of those sequences were non-productive. The paper's findings and limits, for the study overall: In an earlier analysis of 587 of the donors, most TCR beta V segments appeared in productive rearrangements about 87% or about 30% of the time, broadly matching IMGT annotations. In a later analysis, the rate of TCR association differed among HLA loci, with DRB1 alleles having the most associated TCRs and HLA-C alleles having the fewest. Because some donors lacked HLA typing at each locus, the association tests relied only on the typed subset. In a later analysis, HLA-associated TCR beta chains were found to be more clonally expanded and to have lower generation probabilities than equally common non-associated chains. In a later genetic analysis, fewer N-insertions in productive TCRs were reported among donors in an Asian-associated ancestry cluster than the approximately 670-donor mean. A cluster of highly shared sequence variants was judged likely to be a technical artifact of the sequencing pipeline. A further reported finding was that TCR beta sequences accurately predicted the HLA-A and HLA-B alleles for most subjects in the first cohort. In this cohort, only TCR beta chains were sequenced, and detectable features were limited by the absence of alpha or paired-chain data. Sequencing depth was assumed to be roughly uniform across donors in the presence/absence analyses, though that assumption may not hold. In both the original and validation cohorts, the classifier was reported to diagnose cytomegalovirus status with high specificity and sensitivity. According to the authors, the approach could potentially be generalized to other disease states and immunological phenotypes. For the cohort, immune exposure information was limited to CMV serostatus. A later analysis reported that several top co-occurrence clusters appeared linked to parvovirus B19, influenza, CMV and Epstein-Barr virus. The study gave a list of about 170 TCR beta chains associated with cytomegalovirus. When HLA alleles, especially DR and DQ, strongly co-occurred, attributing TCR associations to individual alleles was difficult. Because counts were too low, seventeen rarely observed V segments, including chromosome 9 orphons, were left out of the earlier analysis of a few hundred of the donors. Some IMGT-functional V segments, including TRBV6-2 and TRBV6-3, could not be told apart with the 87-base-pair reads, so those segments were excluded. In a later genetic analysis, a missense DCLRE1C variant was associated with V-gene and J-gene trimming of TCR beta chains, and the association was replicated in an independent cohort. Specific HLA alleles were associated with roughly 17,000 TCR beta sequences at a false discovery rate of 0.05 in a later analysis. According to a later analysis, most CMV-associated TCR beta chains appeared to be HLA-restricted, and the HLA associations seemed to be driven largely by CMV exposure. A few of the identified cytomegalovirus-associated TCR beta chains were confirmed in vitro to be specific for cytomegalovirus antigens. Most TCR sequences were seen in very few donors, while some public TCRs were found in many individuals. Correlated functional status among segregating V segments might be attributable to linkage disequilibrium, but an unknown experimental factor could not be ruled out.

V lost 6 bases and J lost 5 bases, and the count of bases not matched to a germline gene is 13. As encoded in the germline V gene (reference sequence), CDR1 is MNHEY while CDR2 is SMNVEV. The CDR3, cysteine through phenylalanine, is 16 amino acids long. The CDR3 DNA has 48 bases and is translated from base 1. In total, approximately 700 healthy bone marrow donors made up the cohort. At the time of sampling, all cohort members were nominally healthy, though unrecorded immune exposures were likely present. The donor was CMV seropositive and was included in the group of 250 to 350 seropositive cohort members. Every donor gave a peripheral blood sample, and the peripheral blood mononuclear cells from that sample were used for TCR beta sequencing. The Qiagen DNeasy Blood Extraction Kit was used to extract genomic DNA from the blood cell samples. The library relied on the immunoSEQ multiplex PCR assay. For the multiplex PCR, a mixture combining 60 forward primers for TCR Vbeta segments and 13 reverse primers for TCR Jbeta segments was used. The CDR3 region of rearranged TCR beta genes was amplified from genomic DNA with a multiplex PCR assay. The amplified TCR beta libraries were sequenced on the Illumina HiSeq System as 87-base-pair reads. On the authors' methods: In a later analysis, tens of millions of unique TCR beta chains were counted across the 650 to 700 repertoires, and around 10 million of these chains were shared by at least two donors. A nearest-neighbor algorithm error-corrected the raw reads and collapsed the reads into unique sequences, merging closely related sequences to remove PCR and sequencing errors. Alignment of CDR3 sequences to IMGT reference sequences was used to assign V, D and J gene segments. Each retained sequence needed at least a six-nucleotide match to both a V gene segment and a J gene segment. A rearrangement counted as productive if the CDR3 had no stop codons and remained in frame with V and J, and every other rearrangement counted as non-productive. Following IMGT convention, CDR3 was defined as the stretch from the second conserved V-encoded cysteine to the conserved J-encoded phenylalanine. The earlier analysis of a few hundred of the donors excluded any sequence lacking an unambiguous match to a single V gene segment. An earlier analysis of under 750 of the donors called V segments functional above 56.7% productive rearrangements and segregating when the between-donor standard deviation exceeded 5%. A statistical classification framework was developed to diagnose cytomegalovirus status using the catalog of TCR beta chain sequences. In a later analysis, V and J genes were assigned by comparing TCR nucleotide sequences against IMGT/GENE-DB human TR gene sequences. Using the TCRdist pipeline, a later analysis assigned CDR3 sequences along with most-parsimonious VDJ recombination scenarios. In a later analysis, each TCR beta chain was defined by its CDR3 amino acid sequence together with its V-gene family, and reads lacking a unique V-gene family were excluded. As a way to deal with suspected cross-contamination and a sequencing artifact, a later analysis dropped hundreds of nucleotide sequences that were highly shared and had low generation probability. For each public chain, a later analysis derived a clonal expansion index from normalized ranks of inferred template counts within each repertoire. Generation probabilities in a later analysis came from a VDJ recombination model fitted to out-of-frame rearrangements, and those results were checked against IGoR. A later analysis scored TCR-TCR, TCR-HLA and TCR-CMV co-occurrence with hypergeometric tests, applying a repertoire-size bias correction to TCR pairs. In a later analysis, false discovery rates were estimated by permuting HLA or CMV assignments 20 times. In a later analysis, co-occurring TCRs were grouped with DBSCAN, and TCRdist sequence similarity was added when clustering was performed within HLA-allele-positive subsets. Co-occurrence clustering excluded repertoires with fewer than 30,000 or more than 120,000 public chains, plus five with anomalous nucleotide sharing. TCRdb mirrors the immuneACCESS table, restricted to in-frame sequences. Some clones are absent from its copies; in checked studies, under half trace to an unresolved V gene, and the reason for the others is unknown. That table supplies the V and J calls and clone size; D and trimming were determined from the DNA. The sample table records some 120,000 clones; about 70% of these occur just once. The ten largest account for 8% to 9.5% of the sample.

Of note for this clone: Its antigen is unknown. No base quality information exists; no much larger clone differs at one position.

The chain was built from TRBV27 and TRBJ2-1; 7 nucleotides in the junction match TRBD1. The specimen sequenced was PBMCs. This clonotype was obtained from a man aged 30 to 45 in good health and CMV-seropositive. The CDR3 here reads CASSPTRGQAHNEQFF. In nucleotides, the sequence is TGTGCCAGCAGCCCTACTAGGGGGCAGGCCCACAATGAGCAGTTCTTC.